The clone carrying this T cell receptor beta chain occurred many times. The antigen is not known. This CDR3 contains 16 residues. V dropped 4 bases and J dropped 7; count of bases not matched to a gene: 8. Germline V gene lookup returns CDR1 SGHRS and CDR2 YFSETQ. The entry originates in a study of T cells in Graves' hyperthyroidism and ophthalmopathy. Whole-study results and caveats: Using 13 V-J features, a model discriminated ophthalmopathy from stable hyperthyroidism.

Authors of the study amplified TCR beta CDR3 regions from RNA transcripts. The study used the HTBI primer set for a first-round RT-PCR of the TCR CDR3. One entry per CDR3 protein, called by TCRdb with MiXCR from the multiplex PCR reads. The sample carries 200,000 to 250,000 distinct CDR3 sequences, 16% recorded once. The chain joins TRBV5-1 to TRBJ2-1; 13 nucleotides line up with TRBD2. Sequencing was carried out using blood. The clonotype comes from a woman younger than 30 with Graves' ophthalmopathy. DNA for the CDR3: TGCGCCAGCAGCCTGCCACTAGCGGGGGGGCCAAATGAGCAGTTCTTC. Translating it yields CASSLPLAGGPNEQFF.